Presented here are 31 T cell receptor beta chains from one specimen sequenced in a study of blood T cell repertoires in COVID-19. Libraries were prepared by immunoSEQ multiplex PCR; TCRdb keeps only in-frame clonotypes and omits some of them. The repertoire holds 250,000 to 300,000 clones, with approximately 84% as singletons. Material for sequencing was PBMCs or T cells enriched from blood (not recorded which). The receptors here all came from a woman between 45 and 65 years old who had been exposed to COVID-19.

The CDR3 loop reads CASSIGTGDSGYTF. Written as DNA, the CDR3 is TGTGCCAGTAGTATTGGGACAGGGGATTCTGGCTACACCTTC. The V call is TRBV19, the J call TRBJ1-2; 10 bases agree with TRBD1. The CDR3 is made up of 14 amino acids. CDR1 is LNHDA and CDR2 is SQIVND in the germline V gene (reference sequence). The junction had 5 bases not matched to a gene; V was cut back by 3 bases and J by 7 bases.

J is TRBJ2-1 and V is TRBV2; D might be TRBD2 (5 bases). V was cut by 5 bases and J by 0 bases, with 11 bases left in between. Germline CDR1 and CDR2: SNHLY and FYNNEI. The CDR3 is 15 amino acids. Written as DNA, the CDR3 is TGTGCCAGCAGTCAGGACTCGAGCTCCTACAATGAGCAGTTCTTC. It specifies CASSQDSSSYNEQFF.

This rearrangement joins TRBV7-7 to TRBJ1-5, with D unclear. The CDR3 covers 21 residues. Germline lookup yields CDR1 SSHAT and CDR2 FNYEAQ (reference sequence). V shed 1 base and J shed 5 bases, with 30 bases lying between them. As DNA, the CDR3 is TGTGCCAGCAGCTTAGGACTAAAGAAGTGCGAGGCCCCCTCGCCTCATCAGCCCCAGCATTTT. Translated: CASSLGLKKCEAPSPHQPQHF.

The rearrangement links TRBV19 to TRBJ2-7, with a possible D match to TRBD1 (8 bases). Trimming took 4 bases from V and 2 from J, leaving 12 bases between them. The CDR3 extends over 14 amino acids. Germline CDR1 reads LNHDA; CDR2 reads SQIVND (reference sequence). DNA of the CDR3: TGTGCCAGTAGTAACAGGGGGGGTCCCTACGAGCAGTACTTC. It translates to CASSNRGGPYEQYF.

The chain couples TRBV11-1 to TRBJ2-7; the D gene is possibly TRBD1 (5 bases). Germline values: CDR1 SGHAT, CDR2 FQDESV (reference sequence). The V gene lost 0 bases and the J gene lost 3 bases, with 9 bases spanning the gap. This CDR3 has 14 amino acids. The CDR3 DNA is TGTGCCAGCAGCTTAGCAGGGGCCCTCTACGAGCAGTACTTC. Protein product: CASSLAGALYEQYF.

The chain has TRBV19 and TRBJ2-1, with D perhaps matching TRBD2 (7 bases). Germline CDR1 and CDR2: LNHDA and SQIVND (reference sequence). The ends were cut back, 8 bases at V and 1 base at J, with 15 bases in the middle. The CDR3 has 15 residues. The CDR3 loop is CASSLGGLSYNEQFF. CDR3 nucleotides: TGTGCCAGTTCCCTCGGGGGGCTTTCCTACAATGAGCAGTTCTTC.

V gene TRBV11-3 combines with J gene TRBJ2-5; 7 bases agree with TRBD1. Germline loops: CDR1 SGHNT, CDR2 YENEEA. Trimming removed 3 bases from V and 5 bases from J; junction bases left unmatched: 3. The CDR3 totals 13 residues. The CDR3 is CASSLTGWETQYF. CDR3 in DNA: TGTGCCAGCAGCTTGACAGGGTGGGAGACCCAGTACTTC. The full variable domain, completed using reference TRBV11-3 and TRBJ2-5, is EAGVVQSPRYKIIEKKQPVAFWCNPISGHNTLYWYLQNLGQGPELLIRYENEEAVDDSQLPKDRFSAERLKGVDSTLKIQPAELGDSAVYLCASSLTGWETQYFGPGTRLLVL.

The chain uses TRBV10-2 and TRBJ2-5; 16 nucleotides match TRBD2. The CDR3 runs to 17 residues. J was trimmed by 4 bases and V by 6 bases; bases with no gene match: 8. The germline gives CDR1 WSHSY, CDR2 SAAADI. CDR3 sequence reads: CASSQPGLAGGVETQYF. The DNA of the CDR3 is TGCGCCAGCAGCCAACCGGGACTAGCGGGGGGGGTAGAGACCCAGTACTTC.

The gene calls are TRBV5-4 and TRBJ2-5; D remains ambiguous. Germline V gene lookup returns CDR1 SGHNT and CDR2 YYREEE (reference sequence). This CDR3 region has 14 residues. Trimming cost V 1 base and J 5 bases, with 12 bases left between them. In DNA, the CDR3 is TGTGCCAGCAGCTTGCCCCGGGTCCAGGAGACCCAGTACTTC. Protein: CASSLPRVQETQYF. The entire variable domain, with the rest obtained from reference TRBV5-4 and TRBJ2-5, is as follows: ETGVTQSPTHLIKTRGQQVTLRCSSQSGHNTVSWYQQALGQGPQFIFQYYREEENGRGNFPPRFSGLQFPNYSSELNVNALELDDSALYLCASSLPRVQETQYFGPGTRLLVL.

The J gene is TRBJ1-4, the V gene TRBV7-8; 8 bases are shared with TRBD1. V shed 6 bases and J 8 bases; nucleotides not matched to a gene: 8. This CDR3 has 14 residues. Per the germline V gene, CDR1 is SGHVS and CDR2 is FQNEAQ. CDR3 sequence (DNA): TGTGCCAGCAGTCCCTACAGGGGGACGGAAAAACTGTTTTTT. This translates into CASSPYRGTEKLFF.

V and J are TRBV10-2 and TRBJ1-1; TRBD1 matches at 9 bases. The germline V gene encodes CDR1 WSHSY and CDR2 SAAADI. This CDR3 is 14 amino acids long. V lost 8 bases, J lost 5 bases, and 9 bases stayed unmatched. The CDR3 protein is CASRLQGAETEAFF. CDR3 in DNA: TGCGCCAGCCGATTACAGGGGGCAGAAACTGAAGCTTTCTTT.

This chain joins TRBV6-6 and TRBJ1-5; D uncertain. V lost 1 base and J 9 bases, leaving 10 bases between the germline ends. Germline CDR1 MNHNY, CDR2 SVGAGI (reference sequence). The CDR3 length is 13 residues. DNA of the CDR3: TGTGCCAGCAGTTACTACCGATCAGGGCCCCAGCATTTT. Translated, it gives CASSYYRSGPQHF.

The chain combines TRBV15 with TRBJ2-1; 8 bases match TRBD2. Germline trimming cut 0 bases from V and 8 bases from J; bases unmatched to any gene: 9. Germline CDR1 reads LNHNV; CDR2 reads YYDKDF (reference sequence). The CDR3 sequence is 16 residues long. The CDR3 DNA reads TGTGCCACCAGCAGAGATCTATCGGGGGGGGCCCATGAGCAGTTCTTC. This translates into CATSRDLSGGAHEQFF. The complete variable domain, with remaining parts taken from reference TRBV15 and TRBJ2-1, reads DAMVIQNPRYQVTQFGKPVTLSCSQTLNHNVMYWYQQKSSQAPKLLFHYYDKDFNNEADTPDNFQSRRPNTSFCFLDIRSPGLGDTAMYLCATSRDLSGGAHEQFFGPGTRLTVL.

The V gene is TRBV18, the J gene TRBJ2-7; D unresolved. This CDR3 region has 13 residues. Germline V lookup: CDR1 KGHSH, CDR2 LQKENI. V was clipped by 6 bases and J by 0 bases, with 9 bases between them. CDR3 coding DNA: TGTGCCAGCTCCTTGTCCGGCTCCTACGAGCAGTACTTC. Protein sequence: CASSLSGSYEQYF.

This clone was counted many times. The CDR3 sequence is CASSVLRGETGELFF. CDR3 sequence (DNA): TGTGCCAGCAGCGTTCTCAGGGGGGAGACCGGGGAGCTGTTTTTT. The V gene is TRBV9, the J gene TRBJ2-2; the D gene is possibly TRBD1 (7 bases). The CDR3 length is 15 residues. Trimming left V 2 bases short and J 5 bases short, with 13 bases between. Germline loops: CDR1 SGDLS, CDR2 YYNGEE.

This clone was seen only once. V usage is TRBV12-3 or TRBV12-4 and J usage is TRBJ1-1, with unresolved D. V lost 8 bases and J 8 bases, leaving 15 bases between the germline ends. The CDR3 has 12 residues. In DNA, the CDR3 is TGTGCCAGCGGTCCTAGGAGGGTGGAAGCTTTCTTT. This gives the protein CASGPRRVEAFF.

This clone was recorded only once. This chain uses TRBV30 with TRBJ1-1; D may be TRBD1 (5 bases). CDR3 size: 14 residues. V lost 4 bases, J lost 0 bases, and 12 bases lay in between. CDR1 GTSNPN and CDR2 SVGIG come from the germline V gene (reference sequence). CDR3 nucleotides: TGTGCCTGGAATTCAGGGTACATGAACACTGAAGCTTTCTTT. Translating gives CAWNSGYMNTEAFF.

This clone was counted once. The chain links TRBV10-2 to TRBJ1-1; D might be TRBD1 (6 bases). Germline CDR1 is WSHSY and CDR2 is SAAADI. V gave up 6 bases and J gave up 4 bases, with 15 bases separating them. There are 14 residues in the CDR3. DNA of the CDR3: TGCGCCAGCAGAGATCCACAGGGTCCCACTGAAGCTTTCTTT. Translating gives CASRDPQGPTEAFF.

The gene calls are TRBV3-1 (or the pseudogene TRBV3-2) and TRBJ1-5; tentative D call: TRBD1 (5 bases). The length of the CDR3 is 14 residues. The V end lost 1 base, the J end lost 9 bases, and 13 bases lay between the germline ends. Germline CDR1 LGHDT, CDR2 YNNKEL (reference sequence). As DNA, the CDR3 is TGTGCCAGCAGCCAAGGACGGGGGGTTGGGCCCCAGCATTTT. Protein: CASSQGRGVGPQHF.

This clone was seen only a few times. The CDR3 reads CASSQRRGLGGELFF. CDR3 nucleotide sequence: TGTGCCAGCAGCCAACGGAGGGGGCTAGGCGGGGAGCTGTTTTTT. This sequence joins TRBV4-2 and TRBJ2-2; D is possibly TRBD1 (7 bases). The CDR3 has 15 residues. V dropped 2 bases and J dropped 7 bases, with 14 bases sitting between them. Germline loops: CDR1 LGHNA, CDR2 YNFKEQ.

V gene TRBV24-1 combines with J gene TRBJ2-1, with 10 bases identical to TRBD1. J gave up 6 bases and V 2 bases, and 9 bases lay outside the gene matches. CDR1 and CDR2 from the germline V gene are KGHDR and SFDVKD. CDR3 length: 17 amino acids. The CDR3 reads CATSDSLDRGGSNEQFF. CDR3 nucleotides: TGTGCCACCAGTGATTCGTTGGACAGGGGGGGTAGCAATGAGCAGTTCTTC.

This clone was counted between two and nine times. The CDR3 loop is CASTSTLSGDEQYF. In DNA form, the CDR3 reads TGTGCCAGCACTTCGACCCTCTCAGGGGACGAGCAGTACTTC. This rearrangement joins TRBV7-9 to TRBJ2-7; possibly TRBD1 for D (6 bases). This CDR3 region has 14 residues. V shed 7 bases and J shed 5 bases, with 18 bases lying between them. Germline CDR1 reads SEHNR; CDR2 reads FQNEAQ (reference sequence).

J is TRBJ1-1 and V is TRBV7-3; 9 positions agree with TRBD1. Per the germline V gene, CDR1 is SGHTA and CDR2 is FQGTGA. The CDR3 loop spans 15 amino acids. V lost 3 bases to trimming and J lost 1 base; unmatched junction nucleotides: 3. CDR3 in amino acids: CASSLTGGTNTEAFF. The CDR3 region has the DNA TGTGCCAGCAGCTTGACAGGGGGGACGAACACTGAAGCTTTCTTT.

The chain couples TRBV5-6 to TRBJ1-4, with 9 bases lining up with TRBD1. This CDR3 comprises 15 residues. Germline trimming cut 2 bases from V and 4 bases from J; bases unmatched to any gene: 3. CDR1 SGHDT and CDR2 YYEEEE come from the germline V gene. The CDR3 loop reads CASSFGQGHNEKLFF. The CDR3, as DNA: TGTGCCAGCAGCTTCGGACAGGGGCATAATGAAAAACTGTTTTTT.

The V call is TRBV19, the J call TRBJ2-7; D uncertain. The CDR3 extends over 11 amino acids. Trimming cost V 0 bases and J 6 bases, with 3 bases left between them. Germline assignment: CDR1 LNHDA and CDR2 SQIVND (reference sequence). CDR3 protein: CASSIDSEQYF. In DNA form, the CDR3 reads TGTGCCAGTAGTATAGACAGCGAGCAGTACTTC.

This chain connects TRBV5-5 to TRBJ2-5; 8 nucleotides align to TRBD1. V was pared by 5 bases and J by 4 bases, with 10 bases of the junction left unmatched. Germline V lookup: CDR1 SGHKS, CDR2 YYEKEE (reference sequence). The length of the CDR3 is 15 residues. CDR3 residues: CASRTTGTGPETQYF. CDR3 DNA sequence: TGTGCCAGCAGAACAACCGGGACAGGACCAGAGACCCAGTACTTC.

This chain links TRBV6-5 with TRBJ1-6; D may be TRBD1 (5 bases). Per the germline V gene, CDR1 is MNHEY and CDR2 is SVGAGI. This CDR3 region has 13 residues. V lost 8 bases to trimming and J lost 8 bases, with 13 bases between them. This chain's CDR3 is CASRRGGDSPLHF. Here the CDR3 DNA reads TGTGCCAGCCGAAGGGGAGGCGATTCACCCCTCCACTTT.

This chain links TRBV5-1 with TRBJ2-7; TRBD1 agrees at 11 bases. This CDR3 has 16 amino acids. J lost 1 base, V lost 7 bases, and 10 bases had no gene match. Per the germline V gene, CDR1 is SGHRS and CDR2 is YFSETQ. CDR3 sequence: CASRRTGGLGSYEQYF. CDR3 in DNA: TGCGCCAGCCGGCGGACAGGGGGCTTAGGATCCTACGAGCAGTACTTC.

CDR3 sequence: CASSPGQGNTIYF. The DNA of the CDR3 is TGTGCCAGCAGCCCGGGACAGGGAAACACCATATATTTT. V is TRBV3-1 (or the pseudogene TRBV3-2) and J is TRBJ1-3; TRBD1 aligns across 7 bases. V trimming: 4 bases; J trimming: 4 bases; junction bases outside the gene matches: 1. CDR3 length equals 13 residues. Germline loops: CDR1 LGHDT, CDR2 YNNKEL (reference sequence).

V is TRBV5-1 and J is TRBJ2-3; 9 nucleotides line up with TRBD2. CDR3 length: 16 amino acids. Losses at the gene ends were 4 bases for V and 2 bases for J; bases not matched to a gene: 8. Germline CDR1 reads SGHRS; CDR2 reads YFSETQ. The CDR3 region has the DNA TGCGCCAGCAGCCTCCTAGCGGGGTCGTCCACAGATACGCAGTATTTT. This gives the protein CASSLLAGSSTDTQYF.

J is TRBJ1-2 and V is TRBV20-1; D gene uncertain. CDR1 and CDR2 (germline): DFQATT, SNEGSKA (reference sequence). There are 13 residues in the CDR3. With 3 bases removed from V and 3 bases from J, the gap between germline ends came to 11 bases. CDR3 residues: CSASPQSYYGYTF. The CDR3, as DNA: TGCAGTGCTAGTCCCCAGTCCTACTATGGCTACACCTTC.